This TCR beta chain was captured by sequencing in a study of PD-1 blockade in classical Hodgkin lymphoma. The sample's time point: newly diagnosed, previously untreated cHL patient sample. Magnetic negative selection isolated CD8+ T cells from thawed PBMCs. For comparison, PBMCs from newly diagnosed, untreated classical Hodgkin lymphoma were used. In the case of this clone: Its antigen is currently unknown.

Measured with immunoSEQ multiplex PCR; TCRdb has only the in-frame clones, and not every one. The sample consists of 4,300 or so clones, around 84% of them appearing once. The germline V gene has CDR1 LGHNA and CDR2 YNFKEQ. Trimming removed 3 bases from V and 7 bases from J; junction bases left unmatched: 10. This CDR3 spans 16 amino acids. Points from the study as a whole: Reports indicated that newly diagnosed patients had lower baseline TCR diversity than healthy donors did.

This sequence originates from a human donor with classical Hodgkin lymphoma. The rearrangement joins TRBV4-2 to TRBJ2-1, with 9 bases that match TRBD2. The sequenced material came from CD8+ T cells from blood. CDR3 sequence: CASSQESGRLWNEQFF. The CDR3 nucleotides are TGTGCCAGCAGCCAGGAAAGCGGGAGGTTGTGGAATGAGCAGTTCTTC.